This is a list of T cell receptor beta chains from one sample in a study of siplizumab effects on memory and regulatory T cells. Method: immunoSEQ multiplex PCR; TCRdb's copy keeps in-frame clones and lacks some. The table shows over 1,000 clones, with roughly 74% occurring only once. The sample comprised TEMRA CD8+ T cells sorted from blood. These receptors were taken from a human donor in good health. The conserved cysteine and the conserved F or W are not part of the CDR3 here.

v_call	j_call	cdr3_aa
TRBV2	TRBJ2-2	ASSVQTNTGELF
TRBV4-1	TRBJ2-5	ASSQVGEQY
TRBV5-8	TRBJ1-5	ASSLRGTGNQPQH
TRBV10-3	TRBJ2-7	AISAQGGTYEQY
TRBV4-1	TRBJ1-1	ASSQEGGGQGLMNTEAF
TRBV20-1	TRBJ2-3	SARADTQY
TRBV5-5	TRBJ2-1	ASSLHRLPYNEQF
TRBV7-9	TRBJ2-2	ASSLPVLAANTGELF
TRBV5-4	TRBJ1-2	ASSQDAAGFYGYT
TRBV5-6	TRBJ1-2	ASSLDSATGRYGYT